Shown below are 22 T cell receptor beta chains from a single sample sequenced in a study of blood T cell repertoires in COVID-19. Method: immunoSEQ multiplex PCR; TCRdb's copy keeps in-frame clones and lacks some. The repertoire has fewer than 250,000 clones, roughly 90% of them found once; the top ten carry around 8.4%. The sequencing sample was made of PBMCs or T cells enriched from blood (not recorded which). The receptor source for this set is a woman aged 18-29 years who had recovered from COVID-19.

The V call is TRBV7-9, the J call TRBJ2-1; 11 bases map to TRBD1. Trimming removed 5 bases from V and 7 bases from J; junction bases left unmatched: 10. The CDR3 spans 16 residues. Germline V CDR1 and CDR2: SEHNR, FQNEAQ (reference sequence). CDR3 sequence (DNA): TGTGCCAGCAGCCGAATAGGGACAGGGGGGCGGAATGAGCAGTTCTTC. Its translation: CASSRIGTGGRNEQFF. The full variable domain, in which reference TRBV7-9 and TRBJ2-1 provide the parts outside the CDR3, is DTGVSQNPRHKITKRGQNVTFRCDPISEHNRLYWYRQTLGQGPEFLTYFQNEAQLEKSRLLSDRFSAERPKGSFSTLEIQRTEQGDSAMYLCASSRIGTGGRNEQFFGPGTRLTVL.

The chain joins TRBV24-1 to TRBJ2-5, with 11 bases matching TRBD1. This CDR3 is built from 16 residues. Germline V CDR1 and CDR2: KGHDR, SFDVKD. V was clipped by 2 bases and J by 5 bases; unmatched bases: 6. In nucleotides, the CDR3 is TGTGCCACCAGTGATTCCCGGACAGGGGGCGCGGAGACCCAGTACTTC. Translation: CATSDSRTGGAETQYF.

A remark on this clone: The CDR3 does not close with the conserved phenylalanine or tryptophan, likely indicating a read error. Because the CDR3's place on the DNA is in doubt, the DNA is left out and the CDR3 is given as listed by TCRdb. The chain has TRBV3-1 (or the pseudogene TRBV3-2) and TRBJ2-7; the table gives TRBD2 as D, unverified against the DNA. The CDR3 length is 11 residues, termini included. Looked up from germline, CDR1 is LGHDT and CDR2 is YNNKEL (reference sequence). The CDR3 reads CASSQGAWLRL.

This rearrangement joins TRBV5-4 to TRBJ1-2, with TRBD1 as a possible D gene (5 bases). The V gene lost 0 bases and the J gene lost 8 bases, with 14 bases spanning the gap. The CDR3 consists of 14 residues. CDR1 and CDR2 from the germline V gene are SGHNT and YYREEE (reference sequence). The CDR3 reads CASSLEWGGEGYTF. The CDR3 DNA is TGTGCCAGCAGCTTGGAGTGGGGAGGGGAAGGCTACACCTTC.

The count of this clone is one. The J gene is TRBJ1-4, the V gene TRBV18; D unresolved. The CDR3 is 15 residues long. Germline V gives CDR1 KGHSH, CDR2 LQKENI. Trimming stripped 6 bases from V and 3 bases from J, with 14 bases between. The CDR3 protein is CASSQTTGANEKLFF. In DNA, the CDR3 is TGTGCCAGCTCCCAAACTACCGGAGCTAATGAAAAACTGTTTTTT.

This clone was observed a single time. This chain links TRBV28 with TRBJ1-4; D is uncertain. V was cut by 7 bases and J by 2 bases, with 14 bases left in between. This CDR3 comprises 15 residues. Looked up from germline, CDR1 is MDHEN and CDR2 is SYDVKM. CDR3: CASTHAPLTNEKLFF. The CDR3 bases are TGTGCCAGCACCCATGCCCCACTTACTAATGAAAAACTGTTTTTT.

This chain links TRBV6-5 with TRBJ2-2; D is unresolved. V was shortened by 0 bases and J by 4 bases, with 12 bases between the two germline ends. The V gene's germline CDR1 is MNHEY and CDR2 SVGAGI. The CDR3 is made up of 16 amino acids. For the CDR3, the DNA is TGTGCCAGCAGTTACTCGGTCGTCTCTACCACCGGGGAGCTGTTTTTT. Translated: CASSYSVVSTTGELFF.

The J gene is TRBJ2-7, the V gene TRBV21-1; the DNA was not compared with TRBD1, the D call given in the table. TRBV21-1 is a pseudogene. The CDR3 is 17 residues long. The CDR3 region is CASSKSDQGALEDEQYF. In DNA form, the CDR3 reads TGTGCCAGCAGCAAAAGCGATCAGGGGGCGCTTGAGGACGAGCAGTACTTC.

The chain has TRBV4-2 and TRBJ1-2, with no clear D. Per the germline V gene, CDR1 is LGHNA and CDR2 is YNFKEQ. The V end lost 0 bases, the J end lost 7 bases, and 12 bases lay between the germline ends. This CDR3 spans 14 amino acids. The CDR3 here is CASSQENPRSGYTF. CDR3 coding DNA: TGTGCCAGCAGCCAAGAAAACCCTCGGAGTGGCTACACCTTC.

CDR3 region: CASKGTTPLHF. CDR3 DNA sequence: TGTGCCAGCAAAGGTACTACACCCCTCCACTTT. The genes are TRBV28 and TRBJ1-6; D gene unclear. Trimming took 7 bases from V and 11 from J, leaving 9 bases between them. The CDR3 spans 11 residues. In germline, CDR1 is MDHEN, CDR2 SYDVKM.

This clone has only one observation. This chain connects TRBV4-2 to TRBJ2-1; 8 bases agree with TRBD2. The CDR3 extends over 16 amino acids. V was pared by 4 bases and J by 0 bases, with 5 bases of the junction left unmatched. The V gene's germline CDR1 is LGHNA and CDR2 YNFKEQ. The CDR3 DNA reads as TGTGCCAGCAGCCGGGGCGGGGGGAGCTCCTACAATGAGCAGTTCTTC. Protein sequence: CASSRGGGSSYNEQFF.

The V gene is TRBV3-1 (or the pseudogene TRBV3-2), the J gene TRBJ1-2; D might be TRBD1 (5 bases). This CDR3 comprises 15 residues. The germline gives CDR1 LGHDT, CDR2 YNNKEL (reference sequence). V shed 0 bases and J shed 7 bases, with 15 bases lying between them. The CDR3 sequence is CASSQDSAGSSGYTF. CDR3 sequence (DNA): TGTGCCAGCAGCCAAGATAGTGCAGGGTCCAGTGGCTACACCTTC.

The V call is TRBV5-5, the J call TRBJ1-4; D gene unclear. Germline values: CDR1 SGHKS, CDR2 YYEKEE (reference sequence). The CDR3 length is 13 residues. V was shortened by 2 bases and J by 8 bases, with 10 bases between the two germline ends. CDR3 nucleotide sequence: TGTGCCAGCAGCTTAGTTAATGGCGAAAAACTGTTTTTT. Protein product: CASSLVNGEKLFF.

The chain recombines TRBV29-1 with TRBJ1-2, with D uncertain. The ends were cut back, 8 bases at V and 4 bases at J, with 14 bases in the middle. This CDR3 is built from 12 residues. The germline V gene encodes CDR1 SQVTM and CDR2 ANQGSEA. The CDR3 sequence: CSPSIAAYGYTF. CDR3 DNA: TGCAGCCCTTCCATAGCGGCCTATGGCTACACCTTC. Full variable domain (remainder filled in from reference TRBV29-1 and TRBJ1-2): SAVISQKPSRDICQRGTSLTIQCQVDSQVTMMFWYRQQPGQSLTLIATANQGSEATYESGFVIDKFPISRPNLTFSTLTVSNMSPEDSSIYLCSPSIAAYGYTFGSGTRLTVV.

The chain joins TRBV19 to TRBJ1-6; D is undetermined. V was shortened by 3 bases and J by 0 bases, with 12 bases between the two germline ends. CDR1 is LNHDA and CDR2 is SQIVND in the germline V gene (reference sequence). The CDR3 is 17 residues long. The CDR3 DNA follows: TGTGCCAGTAGTATTGGGCACCTGAGCTCCTATAATTCACCCCTCCACTTT. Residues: CASSIGHLSSYNSPLHF.

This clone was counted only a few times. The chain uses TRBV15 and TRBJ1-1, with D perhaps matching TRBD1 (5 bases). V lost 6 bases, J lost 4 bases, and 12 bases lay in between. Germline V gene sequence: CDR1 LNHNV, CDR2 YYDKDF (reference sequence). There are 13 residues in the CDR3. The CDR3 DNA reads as TGTGCCACCAGTATAGACAGACCCACTGAAGCTTTCTTT. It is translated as CATSIDRPTEAFF. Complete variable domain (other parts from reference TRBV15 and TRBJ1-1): DAMVIQNPRYQVTQFGKPVTLSCSQTLNHNVMYWYQQKSSQAPKLLFHYYDKDFNNEADTPDNFQSRRPNTSFCFLDIRSPGLGDTAMYLCATSIDRPTEAFFGQGTRLTVV.

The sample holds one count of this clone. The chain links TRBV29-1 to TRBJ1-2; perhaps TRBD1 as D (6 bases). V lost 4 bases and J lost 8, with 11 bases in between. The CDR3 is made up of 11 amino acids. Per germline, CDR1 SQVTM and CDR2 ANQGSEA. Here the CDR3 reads CSVGGTTGYTF. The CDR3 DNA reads TGCAGCGTTGGGGGGACAACCGGCTACACCTTC.

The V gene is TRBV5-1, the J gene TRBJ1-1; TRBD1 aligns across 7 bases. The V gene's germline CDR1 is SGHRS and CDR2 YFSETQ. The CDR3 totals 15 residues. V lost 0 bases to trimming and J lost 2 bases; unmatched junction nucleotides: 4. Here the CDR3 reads CASSLEGDRNTEAFF. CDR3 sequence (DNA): TGCGCCAGCAGCTTGGAAGGGGACAGAAACACTGAAGCTTTCTTT.

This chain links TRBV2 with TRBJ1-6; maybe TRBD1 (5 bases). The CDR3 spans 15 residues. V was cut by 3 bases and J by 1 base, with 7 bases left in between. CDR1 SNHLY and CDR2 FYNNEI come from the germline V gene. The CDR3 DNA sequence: TGTGCCAGCAGTGACAGGGTTTCCTATAATTCACCCCTCCACTTT. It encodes CASSDRVSYNSPLHF.

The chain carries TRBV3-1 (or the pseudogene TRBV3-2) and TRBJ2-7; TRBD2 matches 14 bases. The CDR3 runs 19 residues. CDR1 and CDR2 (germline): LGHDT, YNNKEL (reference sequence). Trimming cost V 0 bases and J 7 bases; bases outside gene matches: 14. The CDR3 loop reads CASSQDKLGTSGGRFEQYF. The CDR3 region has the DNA TGTGCCAGCAGCCAAGATAAGTTGGGGACTAGCGGGGGACGATTTGAGCAGTACTTC.

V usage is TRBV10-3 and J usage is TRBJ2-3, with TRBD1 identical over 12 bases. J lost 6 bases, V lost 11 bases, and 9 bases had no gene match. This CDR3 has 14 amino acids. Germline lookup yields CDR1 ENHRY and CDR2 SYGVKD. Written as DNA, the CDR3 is TGTGCCGCAAATCCGGGACAGGGGGCCGATACGCAGTATTTT. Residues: CAANPGQGADTQYF.

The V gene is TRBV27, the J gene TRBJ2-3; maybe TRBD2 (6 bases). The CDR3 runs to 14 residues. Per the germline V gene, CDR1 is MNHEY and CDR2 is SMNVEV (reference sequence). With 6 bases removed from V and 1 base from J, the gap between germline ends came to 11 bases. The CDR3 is CASRRSGRTDTQYF. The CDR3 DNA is TGTGCCAGCAGGAGAAGCGGGCGCACAGATACGCAGTATTTT.